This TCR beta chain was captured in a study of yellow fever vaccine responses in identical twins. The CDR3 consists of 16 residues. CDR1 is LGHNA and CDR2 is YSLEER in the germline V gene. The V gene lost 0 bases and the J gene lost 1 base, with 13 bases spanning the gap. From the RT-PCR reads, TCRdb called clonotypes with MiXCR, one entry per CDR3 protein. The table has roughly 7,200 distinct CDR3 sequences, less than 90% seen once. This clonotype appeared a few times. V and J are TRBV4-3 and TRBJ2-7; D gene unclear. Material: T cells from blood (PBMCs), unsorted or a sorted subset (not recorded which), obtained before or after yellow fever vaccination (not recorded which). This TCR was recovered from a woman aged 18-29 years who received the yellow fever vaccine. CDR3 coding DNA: TGCGCCAGCAGCCAAGATCGCGTACTCCCGTCCTACGAGCAGTACTTC. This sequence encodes CASSQDRVLPSYEQYF.